The present TCR beta chain was sequenced within a study of blood T cells in healthy people across ages. Sample donors were healthy Caucasian individuals that came from Russia, aged 6 to 90. The use of a sample-barcoded 5' primer and a J-beta primer mix characterized a second PCR of about 7 to 12 cycles. TCRdb used MiXCR to reprocess the 5' RACE reads, holding one entry per CDR3 protein. Counted here are hundreds of thousands of distinct CDR3 sequences, around 48% occurring once; the ten biggest clones make up about 32%. Study outcomes and limitations: Versus aged donors, long-lived donors had higher diversity and more naive CD4+ cells. No one knew whether donors had CMV, which possibly confounded expanded clonotype changes. Higher naive T cell percentage went strongly together with higher TCR beta diversity.

Germline values: CDR1 SGDLS, CDR2 YYNGEE. The V gene lost 0 bases and the J gene lost 7 bases, with 16 bases spanning the gap. The CDR3 loop spans 16 amino acids. As concerns this clonotype: What it recognizes is unknown.

The gene calls are TRBV9 and TRBJ2-2; a possible D gene is TRBD1 (6 bases). Sequenced sample: blood. The receptor's source is a woman aged 55-70 years in good health. CDR3 nucleotide sequence: TGTGCCAGCAGCGTAGGGGGGCTGGCCGTGATCGGGGAGCTGTTTTTT. This encodes CASSVGGLAVIGELFF.